These T cell receptor beta chains were read from a single sample in a study of OX40 agonist ivuxolimab in advanced cancers. TCRdb's table, derived via immunoSEQ multiplex PCR, lists solely in-frame clones and lacks some. The sample yields about 110,000 clones, roughly 90% seen once. The sequencing used CD4+ or CD8+ T cells sorted from blood, collected in a trial of the OX40 agonist ivuxolimab. Receptors were obtained from an adult with an advanced solid tumor such as melanoma, head and neck, liver or kidney cancer. The CDR3 runs from the conserved cysteine through the conserved F or W. Each record gives: J gene, D gene, V gene, clone size, CDR3 DNA, CDR3 protein. D genes are given only for firm matches. The size field is filled for only some rows; it gives once, few, many or a size class.

J: TRBJ2-1; D: TRBD2; V: TRBV5-1; size: once; DNA: TGCGCCAGCACCGTGGGACTAGCGGGCTACAATGAGCAGTTCTTC; CDR3: CASTVGLAGYNEQFF
J: TRBJ2-5; D: TRBD2; V: TRBV9; size: .; DNA: TGTGCCAGCAGCGTAGCTGTGCGGGAGGGACAAGAGACCCAGTACTTC; CDR3: CASSVAVREGQETQYF
J: TRBJ2-3; D: .; V: TRBV6-1; size: .; DNA: TGTGCCAGCAGTCCCGGGGGCGGGGATACGCAGTATTTT; CDR3: CASSPGGGDTQYF
J: TRBJ1-5; D: TRBD1; V: TRBV7-2; size: few; DNA: TGTGCCAGCAGCTGGGAGACAGGGTACAATCAGCCCCAGCATTTT; CDR3: CASSWETGYNQPQHF
J: TRBJ2-5; D: TRBD1; V: TRBV5-1; size: .; DNA: TGCGCCAGCAGCCAAGGGTGGGGACAGGCCGGGGAGACCCAGTACTTC; CDR3: CASSQGWGQAGETQYF
J: TRBJ1-5; D: .; V: TRBV7-3; size: .; DNA: TGTGCCAGCAGCCCGCAGGGAGATCAGCCCCAGCATTTT; CDR3: CASSPQGDQPQHF
J: TRBJ2-1; D: TRBD2; V: TRBV27; size: .; DNA: TGTGCCAGCCGTAGCGGGAGGGCCAGGTACAATGAGCAGTTCTTC; CDR3: CASRSGRARYNEQFF
J: TRBJ1-1; D: TRBD1; V: TRBV2; size: .; DNA: TGTGCCAGCGGGACAGATTTGAACACTGAAGCTTTCTTT; CDR3: CASGTDLNTEAFF
J: TRBJ1-6; D: .; V: TRBV30; size: .; DNA: TGTGCCTGGAGCGAAGAGGGTTCACCCCTCCACTTT; CDR3: CAWSEEGSPLHF
J: TRBJ2-1; D: .; V: TRBV5-4; size: once; DNA: TGTGCCAGCAGCTTGGGGGGGTTATTGTCGGTGCAGTTCTTC; CDR3: CASSLGGLLSVQFF
J: TRBJ2-1; D: TRBD2; V: TRBV9; size: .; DNA: TGTGCCAGCAGCGCAGATCTAGCGGGAGAGGGCCATGAGCAGTTCTTC; CDR3: CASSADLAGEGHEQFF
J: TRBJ1-1; D: .; V: TRBV4-3; size: .; DNA: TGCGCCAGCAGCCAAGGTCGGACTATGAACACTGAAGCTTTCTTT; CDR3: CASSQGRTMNTEAFF
J: TRBJ1-1; D: .; V: TRBV28; size: .; DNA: TGTGCCAGCAGCTCACCGAACACTGAAGCTTTCTTT; CDR3: CASSSPNTEAFF
J: TRBJ2-7; D: .; V: TRBV5-6; size: .; DNA: TGTGCCAGCAGCTTGCCGGGGTACGACTCCTACGAGCAGTACTTC; CDR3: CASSLPGYDSYEQYF
J: TRBJ1-1; D: TRBD1; V: TRBV27; size: .; DNA: TGTGCCAGCAGGGATGGGACAGGATGGAACACTGAAGCTTTCTTT; CDR3: CASRDGTGWNTEAFF
J: TRBJ2-1; D: TRBD1; V: TRBV9; size: .; DNA: TGTGCCAGCAGCGCCGACAGGGGGAGTTACAATGAGCAGTTCTTC; CDR3: CASSADRGSYNEQFF
J: TRBJ2-7; D: .; V: TRBV9; size: few; DNA: TGTGCCAGCAGCGTAGCCGGGGCCGCCTACGAGCAGTACTTC; CDR3: CASSVAGAAYEQYF
J: TRBJ1-4; D: .; V: TRBV4-3; size: .; DNA: TGCGCCAGCAGCCAAGAATGGGGAGCAACTAATGAAAAACTGTTTTTT; CDR3: CASSQEWGATNEKLFF
J: TRBJ1-1; D: TRBD1; V: TRBV7-8; size: .; DNA: TGTGCCAGCAGTGGGGGGACAGGGGGCTTAAACACTGAAGCTTTCTTT; CDR3: CASSGGTGGLNTEAFF
J: TRBJ2-1; D: TRBD2; V: TRBV9; size: .; DNA: TGTGCCAGCAGCCCTCATCCGGGACTAGCGGGAGACCGGAGTTCCTACAATGAGCAGTTCTTC; CDR3: CASSPHPGLAGDRSSYNEQFF
J: TRBJ2-1; D: TRBD2; V: TRBV6-5; size: .; DNA: TGTGCCAGCACTAGCGGGAGGGGCCTTTACAATGAGCAGTTCTTC; CDR3: CASTSGRGLYNEQFF
J: TRBJ2-1; D: .; V: TRBV6-1; size: .; DNA: TGTGCCAGTGGCCACAGGTTATTCGATGAGCAGTTCTTC; CDR3: CASGHRLFDEQFF
J: TRBJ1-2; D: .; V: TRBV28; size: once; DNA: TGTGCCAGCACTCCCGCCGGTCAGGGTGGCTATGGCTACACCTTC; CDR3: CASTPAGQGGYGYTF
J: TRBJ1-1; D: .; V: TRBV10-1; size: .; DNA: TGCGCCAGCAGTGAGTCGACAAGGGCGAACACTGAAGCTTTCTTT; CDR3: CASSESTRANTEAFF
J: TRBJ2-3; D: TRBD2; V: TRBV30; size: .; DNA: TGTGCCTGGACTAGCGGGAATGGAAATACGCAGTATTTT; CDR3: CAWTSGNGNTQYF
J: TRBJ2-1; D: TRBD2; V: TRBV29-1; size: .; DNA: TGCAGCGTTGCCCCTTCACTAGCGGGAGTGGAGCAGTTCTTC; CDR3: CSVAPSLAGVEQFF
J: TRBJ2-7; D: TRBD1; V: TRBV19; size: .; DNA: TGTGCCAGTAGTACTTCCGGGACAGAGGGTGGTTTCCTACGGCAGTACTTC; CDR3: CASSTSGTEGGFLRQYF
J: TRBJ2-7; D: .; V: TRBV7-2; size: .; DNA: TGTGCCAGCAGCTTTGGGCTGGCCCACGAGCAGTACTTC; CDR3: CASSFGLAHEQYF
J: TRBJ2-3; D: .; V: TRBV28; size: .; DNA: TGTGCCAGCACCCTTACCTCCTCATCGGATACGCAGTATTTT; CDR3: CASTLTSSSDTQYF
J: TRBJ1-3; D: .; V: TRBV4-2; size: .; DNA: TGTGCCAGCAGCCTAGCGGGACAAGACTCTGGAAACACCATATATTTT; CDR3: CASSLAGQDSGNTIYF
J: TRBJ2-7; D: .; V: TRBV18; size: .; DNA: TGTGCCAGCTCACCTACCTCCTACGAGCAGTACTTC; CDR3: CASSPTSYEQYF